Listed here are 30 T cell receptor beta chains from one sample, sequenced in a study of cytotoxic CD8 clonotypes in ibrutinib-treated CLL (dated by TCRdb to 2020 to 2022). In light of the paper, this sample's time point label describes: about eleven months on ibrutinib. Library preparation used the immunoSEQ multiplex PCR assay. TCRdb limited this immuneACCESS table to in-frame rearrangements with V and J called. A share of clones is missing; checked studies link under half to unresolved V genes, and the rest is unexplained. Present in this sample are about 68,000 clones, 68% of which were seen just once. Around 5.7% of the sample is taken by the ten largest. Sequencing used PBMCs, obtained after 12 months of ibrutinib treatment. The receptors stem from a human donor with chronic lymphocytic leukemia.

The chain couples TRBV14 to TRBJ2-3; 12 bases are a match to TRBD2. CDR1 SGHDN and CDR2 FVKESK come from the germline V gene. Unmatched junction bases numbered 4, after V lost 3 bases and J lost 9 bases. The CDR3 loop spans 14 amino acids. CDR3: CASSQVTSGGTQYF. CDR3 sequence (DNA): TGTGCCAGCAGCCAGGTGACTAGCGGGGGAACGCAGTATTTT.

This clone was seen once. This chain connects TRBV7-2 to TRBJ2-4; TRBD2 agrees at 8 bases. The V segment lost 5 bases and the J segment 9 bases; nucleotides outside the gene matches: 9. There are 14 residues in the CDR3. Germline CDR1 reads SGHTA; CDR2 reads FQGNSA. In DNA, the CDR3 is TGTGCCAGCAGCGCCAACGGGGGGGCCGGCATTCAGTACTTC. As protein: CASSANGGAGIQYF.

This chain links TRBV5-4 with TRBJ2-6; D gene ambiguous. The CDR3 length is 14 residues. The germline V gene has CDR1 SGHNT and CDR2 YYREEE (reference sequence). The ends were cut back, 4 bases at V and 2 bases at J, with 7 bases in the middle. The CDR3 reads CASSGEPGANVLTF. CDR3 coding DNA: TGTGCCAGCAGCGGGGAACCTGGGGCCAACGTCCTGACTTTC. Combining the CDR3 with reference TRBV5-4 and TRBJ2-6 gives the whole variable domain ETGVTQSPTHLIKTRGQQVTLRCSSQSGHNTVSWYQQALGQGPQFIFQYYREEENGRGNFPPRFSGLQFPNYSSELNVNALELDDSALYLCASSGEPGANVLTFGAGSRLTVL.

The chain employs TRBV7-2 and TRBJ1-4; no clear D. CDR1 and CDR2 (germline): SGHTA, FQGNSA. V lost 7 bases and J lost 10, with 19 bases in between. The CDR3 runs to 14 residues. For the CDR3, the DNA is TGTGCCAGCACCCCCCCCGGGAGGCGGGGAAAACTGTTTTTT. Protein product: CASTPPGRRGKLFF.

This clone occurred a few times. This chain connects TRBV18 to TRBJ2-2; TRBD1 might be the D (5 bases). CDR3 length: 15 amino acids. The ends were cut back, 3 bases at V and 5 bases at J, with 13 bases in the middle. Per the germline V gene, CDR1 is KGHSH and CDR2 is LQKENI. The DNA of the CDR3 is TGTGCCAGCTCACCCTATAAGGGGCGGACCGGGGAGCTGTTTTTT. This codes for CASSPYKGRTGELFF. The whole variable domain, remainder taken from reference TRBV18 and TRBJ2-2, is NAGVMQNPRHLVRRRGQEARLRCSPMKGHSHVYWYRQLPEEGLKFMVYLQKENIIDESGMPKERFSAEFPKEGPSILRIQQVVRGDSAAYFCASSPYKGRTGELFFGEGSRLTVL.

This clone has more than one count but fewer than ten. This rearrangement joins TRBV27 to TRBJ2-2, with 7 bases aligning to TRBD2. The CDR3 runs to 16 residues. V trimming: 3 bases; J trimming: 4 bases; junction bases outside the gene matches: 8. CDR1 and CDR2 from the germline V gene are MNHEY and SMNVEV (reference sequence). As DNA, the CDR3 is TGTGCCAGCAGTTTCTCGAGGACTAGAAGCACCGGGGAGCTGTTTTTT. Its protein product is CASSFSRTRSTGELFF.

The V call is TRBV5-6, the J call TRBJ1-6, with no clear D. The ends were cut back, 4 bases at V and 6 bases at J, with 8 bases in the middle. CDR3 length equals 13 residues. Germline loops: CDR1 SGHDT, CDR2 YYEEEE. The chain's CDR3 is CASSPNPNSPLHF. The CDR3 nucleotides are TGTGCCAGCAGCCCTAATCCTAATTCACCCCTCCACTTT. The whole variable domain, remainder taken from reference TRBV5-6 and TRBJ1-6, is DAGVTQSPTHLIKTRGQQVTLRCSPKSGHDTVSWYQQALGQGPQFIFQYYEEEERQRGNFPDRFSGHQFPNYSSELNVNALLLGDSALYLCASSPNPNSPLHFGNGTRLTVT.

This clone was observed a few times. The chain couples TRBV2 to TRBJ2-3, with TRBD2 matching 9 bases. Germline V gene sequence: CDR1 SNHLY, CDR2 FYNNEI. The CDR3 consists of 17 residues. The J segment lost 0 bases and the V segment lost 7 bases, leaving 11 bases of the junction unmatched. Here the CDR3 DNA reads TGTGCCAGCACCAGAAGGGGTAGCGGGGGTAGCACAGATACGCAGTATTTT. It is translated as CASTRRGSGGSTDTQYF.

This clone was observed a handful of times. The gene calls are TRBV29-1 and TRBJ2-7; perhaps TRBD2 as D (5 bases). The CDR3 loop spans 11 amino acids. The germline V and J ends were trimmed by 7 bases and 3 bases, with 10 bases remaining between them. The germline CDR1 and CDR2 sequences are SQVTM and ANQGSEA. The CDR3 DNA reads TGCAGCGCGAGGGTTGGCTACGAGCAGTACTTC. It codes for CSARVGYEQYF.

The genes are TRBV30 and TRBJ1-1; D might be TRBD1 (5 bases). The germline V gene has CDR1 GTSNPN and CDR2 SVGIG (reference sequence). Trimming stripped 5 bases from V and 1 base from J, with 11 bases between. The CDR3 is 13 residues long. CDR3 nucleotides: TGTGCCTGGGCGATTAGGGGGAACACTGAAGCTTTCTTT. Amino acids: CAWAIRGNTEAFF.

This clone was observed a handful of times. The J gene is TRBJ2-3, the V gene TRBV15; D ambiguous. Germline CDR1 reads LNHNV; CDR2 reads YYDKDF (reference sequence). The V gene lost 3 bases and the J gene lost 3 bases, with 13 bases spanning the gap. The CDR3 consists of 15 residues. The CDR3 nucleotides are TGTGCCACCAGCAGTACCTTCTGGGCGACAGATACGCAGTATTTT. Translation gives CATSSTFWATDTQYF.

The chain recombines TRBV30 with TRBJ1-5; perhaps TRBD1 as D (5 bases). Germline V gene lookup returns CDR1 GTSNPN and CDR2 SVGIG (reference sequence). The CDR3 contains 15 residues. Trimming removed 0 bases from V and 0 bases from J, with 9 bases in between. The DNA for the CDR3 is TGTGCCTGGAGTGTGGGGGTTGCTAGCAATCAGCCCCAGCATTTT. It encodes CAWSVGVASNQPQHF.

This rearrangement joins TRBV15 to TRBJ1-2; D is unresolved. This CDR3 comprises 15 residues. Deletions cut 0 bases from V and 1 base from J, with 9 bases between. Germline CDR1 LNHNV, CDR2 YYDKDF (reference sequence). The CDR3 region is CATSRDHWDNYGYTF. The CDR3 DNA sequence: TGTGCCACCAGCAGAGATCACTGGGATAACTATGGCTACACCTTC.

Many counts were recorded for this clone. The V gene is TRBV2, the J gene TRBJ2-2; perhaps D is TRBD1 or TRBD2 (6 bases each). The CDR3 extends over 14 amino acids. Germline lookup yields CDR1 SNHLY and CDR2 FYNNEI. Trimming cost V 8 bases and J 2 bases, with 12 bases left between them. This CDR3 is CASRGQANTGELFF. DNA for the CDR3: TGTGCCAGCCGGGGGCAGGCTAACACCGGGGAGCTGTTTTTT.

The V call is TRBV30, the J call TRBJ2-7; 7 bases align to TRBD1. J was trimmed by 2 bases and V by 0 bases; bases with no gene match: 10. CDR1 and CDR2 (germline): GTSNPN, SVGIG (reference sequence). The CDR3 covers 16 residues. This chain's CDR3 is CAWSVPGTAITYEQYF. CDR3 DNA sequence: TGTGCCTGGAGTGTACCAGGGACAGCCATTACCTACGAGCAGTACTTC.

The J gene is TRBJ1-6, the V gene TRBV27; 7 bases agree with TRBD1. Germline lookup yields CDR1 MNHEY and CDR2 SMNVEV (reference sequence). The CDR3 totals 16 residues. After removal of 4 bases from V and 10 bases from J, the junction contained 13 bases not matched to a gene. CDR3 in DNA: TGTGCCAGCAGTTCCTTTGACAGGGCCCTAGAGTCACCCCTCCACTTT. Translated, it gives CASSSFDRALESPLHF.

This clone was seen only a few times. The DNA of the CDR3 is TGCGCCAGCAGCCAAGCAGGAACAATACCTAAAGACTATGGCTACACCTTC. It yields the protein CASSQAGTIPKDYGYTF. This chain links TRBV4-3 with TRBJ1-2; D uncertain. This CDR3 has 17 amino acids. V lost 1 base, J lost 3 bases, and 18 bases lay in between. Germline V gene sequence: CDR1 LGHNA, CDR2 YSLEER.

The chain recombines TRBV9 with TRBJ1-4, with no clear D. Trimming stripped 0 bases from V and 8 bases from J, with 14 bases between. The CDR3 totals 15 residues. Germline values: CDR1 SGDLS, CDR2 YYNGEE. The CDR3 sequence is CASSVGSGSAEKLFF. CDR3 sequence (DNA): TGTGCCAGCAGCGTAGGCTCGGGGTCCGCGGAAAAACTGTTTTTT.

This clone is a singleton in its sample. V usage is TRBV4-3 and J usage is TRBJ1-5, with D uncertain. Germline V gene lookup returns CDR1 LGHNA and CDR2 YSLEER. This CDR3 comprises 15 residues. V was cut by 4 bases and J by 2 bases, with 12 bases left in between. Here the CDR3 reads CASSPSQRGNQPQHF. The CDR3 DNA reads as TGCGCCAGCAGCCCCAGCCAAAGGGGCAATCAGCCCCAGCATTTT.

This chain uses TRBV7-3 with TRBJ2-2; 13 bases agree with TRBD2. Trimming at V came to 5 bases and at J to 5 bases, leaving 2 bases not matched to a gene. The germline gives CDR1 SGHTA, CDR2 FQGTGA. CDR3 length: 15 amino acids. CDR3 DNA: TGTGCCAGCAGCACGGGACTAGCGGGGACCGGGGAGCTGTTTTTT. It specifies CASSTGLAGTGELFF.

This clone occurred a few times. The V call is TRBV19, the J call TRBJ1-5; TRBD1 matches 12 bases. With V trimmed by 6 bases and J by 6 bases, 9 bases remained unmatched. The CDR3 sequence is 16 residues long. From germline, CDR1 is LNHDA and CDR2 SQIVND (reference sequence). The CDR3 region is CASSSGTGGEAQPQHF. The DNA for the CDR3 is TGTGCCAGTAGCTCCGGGACAGGGGGCGAGGCTCAGCCCCAGCATTTT.

The rearrangement links TRBV6-6 to TRBJ1-6; 7 bases match TRBD1. The CDR3 is 15 amino acids. CDR1 MNHNY and CDR2 SVGAGI come from the germline V gene (reference sequence). Unmatched junction bases numbered 5, after V lost 2 bases and J lost 7 bases. The CDR3 DNA reads as TGTGCCAGCAGTTACGAGGGACAGCTAAATTCACCCCTCCACTTT. This sequence encodes CASSYEGQLNSPLHF.

The chain employs TRBV28 and TRBJ1-2; the D is unclear. CDR1 MDHEN and CDR2 SYDVKM come from the germline V gene. This CDR3 region has 14 residues. V was pared by 6 bases and J by 8 bases, with 19 bases between. CDR3 in DNA: TGTGCCAGCAGCCCCGTCGACCGGTCGGGAGGCTACACCTTC. Residues: CASSPVDRSGGYTF.

The chain carries TRBV28 and TRBJ2-1; 9 bases agree with TRBD1. CDR3 length equals 16 residues. Per the germline V gene, CDR1 is MDHEN and CDR2 is SYDVKM. V was pared by 5 bases and J by 8 bases, with 13 bases of the junction left unmatched. The CDR3 bases are TGTGCCAGCAGTCTTTACGACAGGGGGTTCACGGATGAGCAGTTCTTC. This gives the protein CASSLYDRGFTDEQFF.

This sequence joins TRBV6-5 and TRBJ1-5; weak D call: TRBD1 (6 bases). This CDR3 is built from 13 residues. Germline loops: CDR1 MNHEY, CDR2 SVGAGI. V lost 5 bases, J lost 9 bases, and 14 bases lay in between. The CDR3 region is CASSGQTGVPQHF. The CDR3 bases are TGTGCCAGCAGTGGACAGACCGGGGTGCCCCAGCATTTT.

This chain joins TRBV14 and TRBJ2-2; no clear D. The CDR3 runs 15 residues. Trimming pared 1 base from V and 2 bases from J, leaving 8 bases between. CDR1 and CDR2 (germline): SGHDN, FVKESK. The CDR3 nucleotides read TGTGCCAGCAGCCAAGTAGATATCAACACCGGGGAGCTGTTTTTT. This encodes CASSQVDINTGELFF.

This clone occurred once. CDR3 sequence reads: CASRINVNQPQHF. The CDR3 DNA reads as TGTGCCAGCAGGATAAATGTAAATCAGCCCCAGCATTTT. This chain connects TRBV6-5 to TRBJ1-5; unclear D gene. This CDR3 has 13 amino acids. Looked up from germline, CDR1 is MNHEY and CDR2 is SVGAGI. Trimming removed 6 bases at V and 4 bases at J, with 10 bases between.

The gene calls are TRBV19 and TRBJ2-1, with 8 bases fitting TRBD1. V lost 0 bases, J lost 3 bases, and 7 bases stayed unmatched. The CDR3 has 17 residues. Germline V gene lookup returns CDR1 LNHDA and CDR2 SQIVND (reference sequence). The CDR3: CASSIDPRTGLYNEQFF. In DNA, the CDR3 is TGTGCCAGTAGTATAGATCCTCGGACAGGGCTCTACAATGAGCAGTTCTTC.

The chain recombines TRBV7-8 with TRBJ1-1, with D uncertain. The length of the CDR3 is 12 residues. From germline, CDR1 is SGHVS and CDR2 FQNEAQ. V dropped 4 bases and J dropped 4 bases, with 7 bases sitting between them. The CDR3 protein is CASSWVSTEAFF. DNA of the CDR3: TGTGCCAGCAGCTGGGTTAGCACTGAAGCTTTCTTT. Full variable domain (outside the CDR3, taken from reference TRBV7-8 and TRBJ1-1): GAGVSQSPRYKVAKRGQDVALRCDPISGHVSLFWYQQALGQGPEFLTYFQNEAQLDKSGLPSDRFFAERPEGSVSTLKIQRTQQEDSAVYLCASSWVSTEAFFGQGTRLTVV.

This clone was counted once. V and J are TRBV5-1 and TRBJ2-6, with 8 bases identical to TRBD1. Per the germline V gene, CDR1 is SGHRS and CDR2 is YFSETQ. The CDR3 is made up of 19 amino acids. Trimming took 4 bases from V and 1 from J; bases not matched to a gene: 13. This CDR3 is CASSRTLGQGWSGANVLTF. The CDR3 bases are TGCGCCAGCAGCCGAACCCTCGGACAGGGTTGGTCTGGGGCCAACGTCCTGACTTTC.